These 11 T cell receptor beta chains were all obtained from the same sample, sequenced in a study of regulatory T cells (dated by TCRdb to about 2018). Here is what the overall study found, with its caveats: Enrichment for hydrophobic residues at CDR3 positions 6 and 7 was found in conventional CD4+ T cells from CD3G-deficient patients, suggesting more self-reactive specificities.

Preparation of the library involved the immunoSEQ multiplex PCR assay. For the multiplex PCR, 52 forward TRBV primers and 13 reverse TRBJ primers were used, and amplification bias was corrected with both assay-based and computational methods. The table comes from immuneACCESS by way of TCRdb, which keeps in-frame sequences with V and J called. Part of the clones is missing from these tables; in studies checked, under half for an unresolved V gene and the rest for unknown reasons. In all, the sample holds some 30,000 clones, and 85% to 95% of those were seen once. 0.98% of the sample goes to the ten largest clones. Antigens for these TCRs are unknown. The sequenced material came from conventional CD4+ T cells sorted from blood. The receptors originated from a child aged 2 to 10 with CD3G deficiency.

The chain combines TRBV7-9 with TRBJ1-3; the D is unclear. The CDR3 spans 15 residues. Trimming pared 0 bases from V and 0 bases from J, leaving 6 bases between. The germline gives CDR1 SEHNR, CDR2 FQNEAQ (reference sequence). CDR3 coding DNA: TGTGCCAGCAGCTTAGCGAGAGGCTCTGGAAACACCATATATTTT. It codes for CASSLARGSGNTIYF.

The chain joins TRBV28 to TRBJ1-1; D unresolved. The length of the CDR3 is 11 residues. Per germline, CDR1 MDHEN and CDR2 SYDVKM. CDR3 loop: CATRIGTEAFF. CDR3 in DNA: TGTGCAACCAGAATCGGCACTGAAGCTTTCTTT.

V usage is TRBV6-1 and J usage is TRBJ1-1; D gene unclear. From germline, CDR1 is MNHNS and CDR2 SASEGT. The CDR3 spans 11 residues. V lost 7 bases and J lost 8, with 11 bases in between. The CDR3 here is CASTWRAEAFF. Written as DNA, the CDR3 is TGTGCCAGCACTTGGAGGGCGGAAGCTTTCTTT.

Notes on this clone: The sample contains more than one DNA sequence encoding this CDR3. The chain links TRBV5-1 to TRBJ2-7, with D perhaps TRBD1 or TRBD2 (5 bases each). V was cut by 2 bases and J by 10 bases, with 13 bases left in between. Per germline, CDR1 SGHRS and CDR2 YFSETQ. The CDR3 loop spans 12 amino acids. As DNA, the CDR3 is TGCGCCAGCAGCTTAGACGGGACCGAACAGTACTTC. Translated, it gives CASSLDGTEQYF.

The chain uses TRBV19 and TRBJ1-2; the D is unclear. There are 15 residues in the CDR3. Trimming cost V 9 bases and J 2 bases, with 19 bases left between them. The germline V gene has CDR1 LNHDA and CDR2 SQIVND (reference sequence). CDR3 protein: CASRRASKGNYGYTF. As DNA, the CDR3 is TGTGCCAGCCGGCGGGCCTCGAAGGGAAACTATGGCTACACCTTC.

This chain uses TRBV6-1 with TRBJ2-3; a possible D gene is TRBD2 (5 bases). The germline CDR1 and CDR2 sequences are MNHNS and SASEGT. V was cut by 4 bases and J by 2 bases, with 7 bases left in between. The CDR3 is 13 amino acids. The CDR3 here is CASSVEVTDTQYF. DNA for the CDR3: TGTGCCAGCAGTGTGGAGGTCACAGATACGCAGTATTTT.

The chain recombines TRBV28 with TRBJ1-5, with 8 bases that match TRBD1. Germline assignment: CDR1 MDHEN and CDR2 SYDVKM. The CDR3 runs to 14 residues. V was clipped by 5 bases and J by 10 bases; unmatched bases: 10. DNA for the CDR3: TGTGCCAGCAGTCCAGGGACAGGTTATGGACCCCAGCATTTT. Its translation is CASSPGTGYGPQHF. Full variable domain (rest looked up from reference TRBV28 and TRBJ1-5): DVKVTQSSRYLVKRTGEKVFLECVQDMDHENMFWYRQDPGLGLRLIYFSYDVKMKEKGDIPEGYSVSREKKERFSLILESASTNQTSMYLCASSPGTGYGPQHFGDGTRLSIL.

The V gene is TRBV6-1, the J gene TRBJ2-3; possibly TRBD2 for D (5 bases). CDR1 is MNHNS, CDR2 SASEGT, per germline. CDR3 length: 14 residues. The germline V and J ends were trimmed by 3 bases and 6 bases, with 13 bases remaining between them. The CDR3 coding sequence is TGTGCCAGCAGTGAGTTCGGGCGCGGGGATACGCAGTATTTT. This codes for CASSEFGRGDTQYF.

This chain uses TRBV4-1 with TRBJ2-5; a possible D gene is TRBD2 (5 bases). CDR3 length: 15 residues. Trimming cost V 1 base and J 5 bases, with 14 bases left between them. Germline CDR1 reads MGHRA; CDR2 reads YSYEKL. As DNA, the CDR3 is TGCGCCAGCAGCCAAGGCGCATCGGGGAGTGAGACCCAGTACTTC. This translates into CASSQGASGSETQYF.

V usage is TRBV19 and J usage is TRBJ2-1; 10 nucleotides match TRBD2. Germline values: CDR1 LNHDA, CDR2 SQIVND (reference sequence). Losses at the gene ends were 0 bases for V and 6 bases for J; bases not matched to a gene: 2. CDR3 size: 15 residues. CDR3 nucleotides: TGTGCCAGTAGTATAGAGGCTAGCGGGAGCAATGAGCAGTTCTTC. Translation gives CASSIEASGSNEQFF.

The V gene is TRBV11-2, the J gene TRBJ2-3; D might be TRBD1 (6 bases). The CDR3 totals 15 residues. The V end lost 5 bases, the J end lost 5 bases, and 17 bases lay between the germline ends. Germline CDR1 reads SGHAT; CDR2 reads FQNNGV. The CDR3 loop is CASSPGHPRIDTQYF. The CDR3 bases are TGTGCCAGCAGCCCGGGACACCCTCGGATAGATACGCAGTATTTT.